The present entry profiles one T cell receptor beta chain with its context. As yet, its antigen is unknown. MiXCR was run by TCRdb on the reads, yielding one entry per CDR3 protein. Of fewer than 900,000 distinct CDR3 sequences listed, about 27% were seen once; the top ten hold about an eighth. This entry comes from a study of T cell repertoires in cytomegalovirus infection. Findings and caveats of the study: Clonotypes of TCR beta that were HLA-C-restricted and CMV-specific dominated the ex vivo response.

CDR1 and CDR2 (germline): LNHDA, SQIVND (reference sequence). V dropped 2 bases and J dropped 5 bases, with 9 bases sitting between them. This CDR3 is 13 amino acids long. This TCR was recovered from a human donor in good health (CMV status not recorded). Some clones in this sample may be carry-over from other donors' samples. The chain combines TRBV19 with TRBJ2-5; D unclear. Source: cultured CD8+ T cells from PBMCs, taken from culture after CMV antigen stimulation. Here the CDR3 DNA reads TGTGCCAGTAGTATAAAGGGCCGGGAGACCCAGTACTTC. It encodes CASSIKGRETQYF.